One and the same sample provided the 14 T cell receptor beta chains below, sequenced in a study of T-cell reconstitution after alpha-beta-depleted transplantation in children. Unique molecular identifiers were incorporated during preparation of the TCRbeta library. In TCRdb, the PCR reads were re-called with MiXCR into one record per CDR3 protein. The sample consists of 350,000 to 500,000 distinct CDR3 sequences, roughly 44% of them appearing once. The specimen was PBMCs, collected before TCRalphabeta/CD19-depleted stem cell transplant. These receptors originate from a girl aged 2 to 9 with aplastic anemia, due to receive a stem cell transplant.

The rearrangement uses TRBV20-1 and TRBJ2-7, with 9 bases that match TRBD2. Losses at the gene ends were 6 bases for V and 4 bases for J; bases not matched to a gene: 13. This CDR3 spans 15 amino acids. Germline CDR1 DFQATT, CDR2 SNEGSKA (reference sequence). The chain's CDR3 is CSANGLSGREYEQYF. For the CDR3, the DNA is TGCAGTGCCAACGGTCTTAGCGGGAGAGAGTACGAGCAGTACTTC.

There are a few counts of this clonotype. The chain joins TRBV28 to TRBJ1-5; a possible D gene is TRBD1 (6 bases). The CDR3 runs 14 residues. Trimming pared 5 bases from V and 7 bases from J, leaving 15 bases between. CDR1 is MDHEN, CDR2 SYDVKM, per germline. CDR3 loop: CASSLQGPPQPQHF. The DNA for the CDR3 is TGTGCCAGCAGTCTACAGGGACCTCCCCAGCCCCAGCATTTT. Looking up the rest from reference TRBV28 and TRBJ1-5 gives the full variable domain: DVKVTQSSRYLVKRTGEKVFLECVQDMDHENMFWYRQDPGLGLRLIYFSYDVKMKEKGDIPEGYSVSREKKERFSLILESASTNQTSMYLCASSLQGPPQPQHFGDGTRLSIL.

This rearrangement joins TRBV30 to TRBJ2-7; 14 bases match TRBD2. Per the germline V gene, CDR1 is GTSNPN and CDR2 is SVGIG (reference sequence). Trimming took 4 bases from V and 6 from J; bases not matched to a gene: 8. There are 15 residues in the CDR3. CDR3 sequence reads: CAWMGTSGRKGEQYF. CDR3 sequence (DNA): TGTGCCTGGATGGGGACTAGCGGGAGAAAAGGCGAGCAGTACTTC. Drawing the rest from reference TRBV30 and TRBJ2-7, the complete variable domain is SQTIHQWPATLVQPVGSPLSLECTVEGTSNPNLYWYRQAAGRGLQLLFYSVGIGQISSEVPQNLSASRPQDRQFILSSKKLLLSDSGFYLCAWMGTSGRKGEQYFGPGTRLTVT.

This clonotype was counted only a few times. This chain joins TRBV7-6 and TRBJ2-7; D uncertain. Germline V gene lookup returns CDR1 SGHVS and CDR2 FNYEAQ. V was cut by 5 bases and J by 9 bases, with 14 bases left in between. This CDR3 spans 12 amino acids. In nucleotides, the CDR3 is TGTGCCAGCAGCAAACCCCTGGAATCGCAGTACTTC. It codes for CASSKPLESQYF.

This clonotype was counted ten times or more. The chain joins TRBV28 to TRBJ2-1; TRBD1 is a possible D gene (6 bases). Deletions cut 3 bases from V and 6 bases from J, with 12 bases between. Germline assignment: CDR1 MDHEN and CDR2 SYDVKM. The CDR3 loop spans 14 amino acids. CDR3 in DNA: TGTGCCAGCAGTTTGGGGGCCAGATCCAATGAGCAGTTCTTC. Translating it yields CASSLGARSNEQFF.

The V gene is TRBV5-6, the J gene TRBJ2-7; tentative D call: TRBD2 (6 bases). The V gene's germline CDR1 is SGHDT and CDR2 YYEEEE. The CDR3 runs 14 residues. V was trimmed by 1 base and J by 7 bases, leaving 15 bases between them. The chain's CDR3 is CASSLKLAVGEQYF. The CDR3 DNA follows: TGTGCCAGCAGCTTGAAACTAGCAGTGGGGGAGCAGTACTTC.

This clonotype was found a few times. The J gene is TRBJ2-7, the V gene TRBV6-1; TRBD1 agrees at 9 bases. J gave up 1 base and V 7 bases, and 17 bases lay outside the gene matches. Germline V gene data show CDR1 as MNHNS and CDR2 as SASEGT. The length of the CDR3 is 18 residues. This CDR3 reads CASTPQRRQGGISYEQYF. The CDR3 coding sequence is TGTGCCAGCACCCCCCAAAGGAGACAGGGGGGCATTTCCTACGAGCAGTACTTC.

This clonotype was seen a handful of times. This CDR3 is CASSVGPTFTYEQYF. The CDR3 nucleotides are TGTGCCAGCAGCGTGGGACCCACGTTTACCTACGAGCAGTACTTC. J is TRBJ2-7 and V is TRBV5-6; D may be TRBD1 or TRBD2 (5 bases each). CDR3 size: 15 residues. Trimming took 4 bases from V and 2 from J, leaving 16 bases between them. Germline values: CDR1 SGHDT, CDR2 YYEEEE.

Here the CDR3 DNA reads TGCAGTGCTACAATCCCCCGTTGGACAGGCTATAACTACAATGAGCAGTTCTTC. Protein product: CSATIPRWTGYNYNEQFF. This rearrangement joins TRBV20-1 to TRBJ2-1; 7 bases fit TRBD1. V gave up 4 bases and J gave up 3 bases; unmatched junction bases: 18. Germline V gene data show CDR1 as DFQATT and CDR2 as SNEGSKA (reference sequence). The CDR3 consists of 18 residues.

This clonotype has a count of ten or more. The CDR3 DNA reads as TGTGCCAGCAGTTTATTTTCACTACCTAGCACAGATACGCAGTATTTT. Residues: CASSLFSLPSTDTQYF. The J gene is TRBJ2-3, the V gene TRBV12-3 or TRBV12-4; D gene uncertain. V dropped 2 bases and J dropped 0 bases, with 12 bases sitting between them. The CDR3 length is 16 residues.

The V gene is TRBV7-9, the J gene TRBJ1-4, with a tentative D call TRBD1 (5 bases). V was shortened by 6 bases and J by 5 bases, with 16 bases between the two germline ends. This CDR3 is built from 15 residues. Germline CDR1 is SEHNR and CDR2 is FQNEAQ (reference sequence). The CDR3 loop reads CASSPTDIANEKLFF. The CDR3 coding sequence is TGTGCCAGCAGTCCGACAGACATCGCCAATGAAAAACTGTTTTTT.

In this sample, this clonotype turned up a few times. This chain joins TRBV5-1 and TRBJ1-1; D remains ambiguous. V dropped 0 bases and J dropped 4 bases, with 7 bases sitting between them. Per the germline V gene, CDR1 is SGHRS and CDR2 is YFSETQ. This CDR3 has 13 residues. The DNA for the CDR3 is TGCGCCAGCAGCTTGGCCGCGTTCACTGAAGCTTTCTTT. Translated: CASSLAAFTEAFF.

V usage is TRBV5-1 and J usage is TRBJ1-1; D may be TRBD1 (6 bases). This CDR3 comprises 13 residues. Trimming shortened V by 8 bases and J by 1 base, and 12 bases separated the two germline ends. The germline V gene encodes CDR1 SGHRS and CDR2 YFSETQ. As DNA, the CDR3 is TGCGCCAGTCGGAGGGGGACGAACACTGAAGCTTTCTTT. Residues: CASRRGTNTEAFF.

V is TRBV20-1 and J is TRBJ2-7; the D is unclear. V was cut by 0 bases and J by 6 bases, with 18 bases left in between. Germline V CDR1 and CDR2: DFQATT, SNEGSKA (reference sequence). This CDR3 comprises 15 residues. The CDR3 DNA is TGCAGTGCTAGAGATCGTCGGGTGCCGGTGGGCGAGCAGTACTTC. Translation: CSARDRRVPVGEQYF.